This TCR beta chain derives from a study of OX40 agonist ivuxolimab in advanced cancers. Overall study findings and caveats: CD8+ T cells averaged more expanded clones than CD4+.

CDR3 length: 13 residues. The V gene's germline CDR1 is LNHDA and CDR2 SQIVND (reference sequence). V lost 3 bases, J lost 4 bases, and 10 bases lay in between. Turning to this clone: As yet, its antigen is unknown.

Profiling relied on immunoSEQ multiplex PCR, and the TCRdb table lists in-frame clones only, not all of them. This sample yields 45,000 to 55,000 clones, of which about 80% are seen a single time; approximately 1.6% belongs to the top ten. The chain joins TRBV19 to TRBJ2-7; TRBD2 might be the D (5 bases). The sample in question was CD4+ or CD8+ T cells sorted from blood, obtained in a trial of the OX40 agonist ivuxolimab. The receptor was derived from an adult with an advanced solid tumor such as melanoma, head and neck, liver or kidney cancer. Here the CDR3 DNA reads TGTGCCAGTAGTATGTCCCGGGGATACGAGCAGTACTTC. This sequence encodes CASSMSRGYEQYF. Full variable domain (missing parts from reference TRBV19 and TRBJ2-7): DGGITQSPKYLFRKEGQNVTLSCEQNLNHDAMYWYRQDPGQGLRLIYYSQIVNDFQKGDIAEGYSVSREKKESFPLTVTSAQKNPTAFYLCASSMSRGYEQYFGPGTRLTVT.